One and the same sample provided the 3 T cell receptor beta chains below, sequenced in a study of metastatic and nonmetastatic thyroid tumors. The entire patient cohort was treatment-naive prior to thyroid surgery. Using MiXCR, TCRdb re-called clones from the PCR reads. The sample carries about 21,000 clones, about a sixth recorded once. Specimen: blood. The receptors shown here come from a male donor with papillary thyroid cancer or a benign thyroid nodule (not recorded which). Some clones in this sample may be carry-over from other donors' samples.

The chain has TRBV28 and TRBJ2-7; 9 nucleotides line up with TRBD1. Germline CDR1 is MDHEN and CDR2 is SYDVKM. The CDR3 is 15 residues long. V trimming: 6 bases; J trimming: 2 bases; junction bases outside the gene matches: 8. The CDR3 DNA sequence: TGTGCCAGCAGCAGACAGGGGGGACTACCCTACGAGCAGTACTTC. Amino acid sequence: CASSRQGGLPYEQYF.

As concerns this clone: Germline is not matched at one junction end, which may reflect a read error. The CDR3 DNA is TGTGCCAGCAGTCCTTGGACAGGGGGCAGCATATACGAGCAGCGCTTC. This translates into CASSPWTGGSIYEQRF. The V gene is TRBV2, the J gene TRBJ2-7; 11 positions match TRBD1. In germline, CDR1 is SNHLY, CDR2 FYNNEI. This CDR3 has 16 amino acids. Drawing the rest from reference TRBV2 and TRBJ2-7, the complete variable domain is EPEVTQTPSHQVTQMGQEVILRCVPISNHLYFYWYRQILGQKVEFLVSFYNNEISEKSEIFDDQFSVERPDGSNFTLKIRSTKLEDSAMYFCASSPWTGGSIYEQRFGPGTRLTVT.

This clone was counted ten times or more. The rearrangement links TRBV28 to TRBJ1-2; tentative D call: TRBD1 (5 bases). Looked up from germline, CDR1 is MDHEN and CDR2 is SYDVKM. The CDR3 loop spans 14 amino acids. V shed 2 bases and J shed 14 bases, with 21 bases lying between them. CDR3 bases: TGTGCCAGCAGTTTAAGGTGGGCAGGGACCAGTTGGACCTTC. Translation: CASSLRWAGTSWTF.